This TCR beta chain was identified during a study of identical twins. Study observations and caveats: Instead of following the same donors, the conclusions were based on cross-sectional statistical analysis. Cord blood's abundant beta clonotypes had fewer insertions, unlike memory repertoires.

Per germline, CDR1 LNHDA and CDR2 SQIVND (reference sequence). CDR3 length: 15 residues. Trimming pared 7 bases from V and 2 bases from J, leaving 16 bases between. This clonotype was seen just once. Its antigen is currently unknown. Healthy Caucasians were all of the donors. TCRdb re-called the 5' RACE reads with MiXCR, one entry per CDR3 protein. Counted here are 750,000 to 950,000 distinct CDR3 sequences, 12% occurring once; the ten biggest clones make up under 2%. The data were also submitted as part of a second study, on yellow fever vaccine responses in identical twins. That investigation notes: Reportedly, the response of twins' T cells to the vaccine seemed partly convergent, partly personalized.

Specimen: PBMCs. This chain connects TRBV19 to TRBJ2-3; tentative D call: TRBD2 (5 bases). The receptor comes from a woman under 30 in good health. For the CDR3, the DNA is TGTGCCAGTACCAATGGCGGACTCTACACAGATACGCAGTATTTT. This encodes CASTNGGLYTDTQYF.